Below are 20 T cell receptor beta chains sequenced from a single sample in a study of cytomegalovirus exposure and HLA in healthy donors. The PCR was carried out with 60 Vbeta primers and 13 Jbeta primers. Profiled with immunoSEQ multiplex PCR; TCRdb holds only in-frame clones, not every one. This sample has about 90,000 clones; roughly 60% occur once, and the top ten carry 4.5% to 7%. Specimen: PBMCs. These receptors were collected from a woman aged 30 to 39 in good health and CMV-seropositive.

The rearrangement links TRBV6-6 to TRBJ2-3, with D possibly matching TRBD2 (6 bases). CDR1 MNHNY and CDR2 SVGAGI come from the germline V gene (reference sequence). The CDR3 contains 14 residues. The V and J ends lost 4 bases and 2 bases respectively, with 10 bases between them. Here the CDR3 reads CASSSGTFTDTQYF. DNA of the CDR3: TGTGCCAGCAGTTCCGGGACTTTCACAGATACGCAGTATTTT.

There are a few counts of this clone. This chain uses TRBV28 with TRBJ1-5; D is unresolved. The CDR3 covers 13 residues. Germline V gene lookup returns CDR1 MDHEN and CDR2 SYDVKM. V was pared by 3 bases and J by 5 bases, with 8 bases between. The CDR3 protein is CASSFDEYQPQHF. The CDR3 DNA reads TGTGCCAGCAGTTTTGATGAGTATCAGCCCCAGCATTTT.

The CDR3 region is CASVQHRGVYEQYF. CDR3 coding DNA: TGTGCCAGCGTCCAGCACCGGGGGGTCTACGAGCAGTACTTC. V gene TRBV5-8 combines with J gene TRBJ2-7; the match to TRBD2 covers 7 bases. The V and J ends lost 7 bases and 3 bases, in that order; junction bases with no gene match: 10. The CDR3 sequence is 14 residues long. Looked up from germline, CDR1 is SGHTS and CDR2 is YDEGEE.

The chain combines TRBV6-5 with TRBJ2-6, with 7 bases fitting TRBD1. The CDR3 sequence is 15 residues long. The germline V gene has CDR1 MNHEY and CDR2 SVGAGI. V dropped 7 bases and J dropped 2; count of bases not matched to a gene: 5. This CDR3 reads CASTPTGAGANVLTF. The CDR3 DNA reads TGTGCCAGCACCCCCACAGGGGCTGGGGCCAACGTCCTGACTTTC.

The gene calls are TRBV18 and TRBJ1-6, with D uncertain. The CDR3 spans 12 residues. Germline-derived CDR1 and CDR2 are KGHSH and LQKENI. V gave up 3 bases and J gave up 8 bases, with 5 bases separating them. As DNA, the CDR3 is TGTGCCAGCTCACCGGCCTATTCACCCCTCCACTTT. It specifies CASSPAYSPLHF.

This clone has a handful of counts. The gene calls are TRBV15 and TRBJ1-6; TRBD1 matches at 7 bases. Germline V gives CDR1 LNHNV, CDR2 YYDKDF (reference sequence). The CDR3 spans 16 residues. J was trimmed by 9 bases and V by 0 bases; bases with no gene match: 8. The DNA for the CDR3 is TGTGCCACCAGCAGAGAGCTCGGGACAGCGATTTCACCCCTCCACTTT. This translates into CATSRELGTAISPLHF.

The V and J genes are TRBV2 and TRBJ2-5; D is undetermined. The CDR3 is 13 residues long. V was cut by 10 bases and J by 1 base, with 13 bases left in between. CDR1 and CDR2 (germline): SNHLY, FYNNEI. The CDR3 nucleotides are TGTGCCAACAAAGCTAGTTTCCAAGAGACCCAGTACTTC. Translated: CANKASFQETQYF.

The chain links TRBV10-3 to TRBJ1-1; 8 bases are a match to TRBD1. Trimming took 10 bases from V and 1 from J; bases not matched to a gene: 5. The CDR3 extends over 13 amino acids. Germline CDR1 ENHRY, CDR2 SYGVKD. The chain's CDR3 is CASTGGGNTEAFF. In DNA form, the CDR3 reads TGTGCCAGCACAGGGGGTGGGAACACTGAAGCTTTCTTT.

The V and J genes are TRBV19 and TRBJ1-6; TRBD1 might be the D (5 bases). V lost 7 bases and J 7 bases, leaving 14 bases between the germline ends. Germline CDR1 and CDR2: LNHDA and SQIVND (reference sequence). The CDR3 has 14 residues. The CDR3 loop reads CASTYTDRNSPLHF. The CDR3 DNA reads TGTGCCAGTACCTATACCGACAGAAATTCACCCCTCCACTTT. Full variable domain (missing parts from reference TRBV19 and TRBJ1-6): DGGITQSPKYLFRKEGQNVTLSCEQNLNHDAMYWYRQDPGQGLRLIYYSQIVNDFQKGDIAEGYSVSREKKESFPLTVTSAQKNPTAFYLCASTYTDRNSPLHFGNGTRLTVT.

The chain uses TRBV6-4 and TRBJ2-1; 8 positions match TRBD2. The germline V gene has CDR1 MRHNA and CDR2 SNTAGT. The trim removed 4 bases at V and 4 bases at J, leaving 6 bases unmatched. This CDR3 has 15 amino acids. CDR3 sequence (DNA): TGTGCCAGCAGTGCCCGTAGCGGGGTTTACAATGAGCAGTTCTTC. It encodes CASSARSGVYNEQFF.

J is TRBJ1-1 and V is TRBV27, with a possible D match to TRBD1 (6 bases). Deletions cut 9 bases from V and 4 bases from J, with 30 bases between. The CDR3 is made up of 18 amino acids. CDR1 MNHEY and CDR2 SMNVEV come from the germline V gene (reference sequence). The CDR3 sequence: CASPNLNSHRAPLTEAFF. Written as DNA, the CDR3 is TGTGCCAGTCCAAACCTCAATAGTCACAGGGCTCCTCTCACTGAAGCTTTCTTT.

This clone was detected only a few times. The rearrangement links TRBV6-4 to TRBJ2-6; unclear D gene. The V gene's germline CDR1 is MRHNA and CDR2 SNTAGT. This CDR3 has 15 residues. V shed 2 bases and J shed 4 bases, with 9 bases lying between them. CDR3 sequence reads: CASSDGLSGANVLTF. The CDR3 bases are TGTGCCAGCAGTGACGGCCTTTCCGGGGCCAACGTCCTGACTTTC.

The rearrangement uses TRBV6-5 and TRBJ1-2; weak D call: TRBD1 (6 bases). This CDR3 is 14 amino acids long. The V gene lost 4 bases and the J gene lost 8 bases, with 17 bases spanning the gap. Germline V gives CDR1 MNHEY, CDR2 SVGAGI. This chain's CDR3 is CASSSQGDTVGYTF. CDR3 DNA: TGTGCCAGCAGTTCCCAAGGGGACACCGTAGGCTACACCTTC.

The rearrangement uses TRBV5-1 and TRBJ1-5; weak D call: TRBD1 (5 bases). The CDR3 spans 14 residues. Trimming removed 0 bases at V and 7 bases at J, with 11 bases between. Germline V CDR1 and CDR2: SGHRS, YFSETQ. The CDR3 DNA follows: TGCGCCAGCAGCTTGGATGGGGCGAAACAGCCCCAGCATTTT. Translation gives CASSLDGAKQPQHF.

The chain links TRBV7-6 to TRBJ2-1; 12 positions match TRBD1. This CDR3 spans 16 amino acids. In germline, CDR1 is SGHVS, CDR2 FNYEAQ. After removal of 5 bases from V and 7 bases from J, the junction contained 9 bases not matched to a gene. Here the CDR3 DNA reads TGTGCCAGCAGCCCTTACCGGGACAGGGGGCGGAATGAGCAGTTCTTC. It specifies CASSPYRDRGRNEQFF.

In this sample, this clone turned up a few times. V and J are TRBV9 and TRBJ2-5, with 8 bases aligning to TRBD2. The J call is in doubt because the DNA end fits TRBJ2-7 better. This CDR3 is 14 amino acids long. Germline V gives CDR1 SGDLS, CDR2 YYNGEE. In DNA, the CDR3 is TGTGCCAGCAGCGTAGATCGGGGGGGGTTCGAGCAGTACTTC. It translates to CASSVDRGGFEQYF.

V gene TRBV5-1 combines with J gene TRBJ2-5; D gene uncertain. The germline CDR1 and CDR2 sequences are SGHRS and YFSETQ. There are 13 residues in the CDR3. Trimming stripped 4 bases from V and 3 bases from J, with 10 bases between. Here the CDR3 DNA reads TGCGCCAGCAGCAGAGGCTATGAAGAGACCCAGTACTTC. Translated: CASSRGYEETQYF. The whole variable domain, remainder taken from reference TRBV5-1 and TRBJ2-5, is KAGVTQTPRYLIKTRGQQVTLSCSPISGHRSVSWYQQTPGQGLQFLFEYFSETQRNKGNFPGRFSGRQFSNSRSEMNVSTLELGDSALYLCASSRGYEETQYFGPGTRLLVL.

CDR3 DNA: TGTGCCAGCTCAAGCAGGCGCGCTACCTACGAGCAGTACTTC. Amino acid sequence: CASSSRRATYEQYF. This rearrangement joins TRBV18 to TRBJ2-7; D not resolved. The V end lost 5 bases, the J end lost 2 bases, and 13 bases lay between the germline ends. CDR1 is KGHSH, CDR2 LQKENI, per germline. The CDR3 consists of 14 residues.

The chain carries TRBV27 and TRBJ1-4; tentatively, D is TRBD1 (6 bases). Germline V lookup: CDR1 MNHEY, CDR2 SMNVEV (reference sequence). V gave up 4 bases and J gave up 0 bases, with 15 bases separating them. CDR3 length: 17 amino acids. DNA of the CDR3: TGTGCCAGCAGTTCGACAGGTGGAGTTGCAACTAATGAAAAACTGTTTTTT. Translating it yields CASSSTGGVATNEKLFF. Using reference TRBV27 and TRBJ1-4 for the parts outside the CDR3, the full variable domain is EAQVTQNPRYLITVTGKKLTVTCSQNMNHEYMSWYRQDPGLGLRQIYYSMNVEVTDKGDVPEGYKVSRKEKRNFPLILESPSPNQTSLYFCASSSTGGVATNEKLFFGSGTQLSVL.

The chain couples TRBV2 to TRBJ2-2; no clear D. This CDR3 spans 14 amino acids. V gave up 5 bases and J gave up 2 bases, with 9 bases separating them. From germline, CDR1 is SNHLY and CDR2 FYNNEI. DNA of the CDR3: TGTGCCAGCAGTTCATCGCGAAACACCGGGGAGCTGTTTTTT. Translation: CASSSSRNTGELFF.